These 24 T cell receptor beta chains came from one sample sequenced in a study of identical twins. TCRdb processed the 5' RACE reads anew with MiXCR; each CDR3 protein has one entry. The table records around 960,000 distinct CDR3 sequences, around an eighth of them present only once. These records were also assigned to another study, of yellow fever vaccine responses in identical twins.

Material for sequencing was PBMCs. The origin of the receptors is a young woman in good health.

CDR3: CSVAFSGLLLGRELFF. Here the CDR3 DNA reads TGCAGCGTTGCTTTTAGCGGGCTTTTATTGGGGAGGGAGCTGTTTTTT. V gene TRBV29-1 combines with J gene TRBJ2-2, with 7 nucleotides matching TRBD2. With 4 bases clipped from V and 9 bases from J, the junction kept 17 bases outside the gene matches. CDR1 and CDR2 (germline): SQVTM, ANQGSEA. CDR3 length equals 16 residues.

This clonotype came up many times. The gene calls are TRBV12-3 or TRBV12-4 and TRBJ2-2, with 10 bases matching TRBD2. This CDR3 spans 15 amino acids. V was pared by 5 bases and J by 6 bases, with 6 bases of the junction left unmatched. The DNA for the CDR3 is TGTGCCAGCAGTCGGGAGACTAGCGGGTCCGGGGAGCTGTTTTTT. Its translation is CASSRETSGSGELFF.

The chain recombines TRBV5-6 with TRBJ2-1; tentative D call: TRBD1 (5 bases). The V end was cut by 0 bases, the J end by 7 bases, with 17 bases between. The CDR3 has 16 amino acids. Germline V CDR1 and CDR2: SGHDT, YYEEEE. The CDR3 coding sequence is TGTGCCAGCAGCTTGGCTGGAAAGGGGATCTCAAATGAGCAGTTCTTC. Translated: CASSLAGKGISNEQFF. Full variable domain (outside the CDR3, taken from reference TRBV5-6 and TRBJ2-1): DAGVTQSPTHLIKTRGQQVTLRCSPKSGHDTVSWYQQALGQGPQFIFQYYEEEERQRGNFPDRFSGHQFPNYSSELNVNALLLGDSALYLCASSLAGKGISNEQFFGPGTRLTVL.

This clonotype was detected a few times. The V call is TRBV7-9, the J call TRBJ1-2; 8 bases match TRBD1. The germline gives CDR1 SEHNR, CDR2 FQNEAQ (reference sequence). With V trimmed by 5 bases and J by 2 bases, 13 bases remained unmatched. The CDR3 is 17 amino acids. The CDR3 DNA follows: TGTGCCAGCAGCCCCTCAGGGGGCGTAATAGTGAACTATGGCTACACCTTC. Translation gives CASSPSGGVIVNYGYTF.

Many counts were recorded for this clonotype. This rearrangement joins TRBV4-1 to TRBJ1-4; D is unclear. V lost 3 bases to trimming and J lost 8 bases, with 10 bases between them. CDR3 length: 13 residues. Germline values: CDR1 MGHRA, CDR2 YSYEKL. CDR3 DNA sequence: TGCGCCAGCAGCCAGCTAAGAGGGGAAAAACTGTTTTTT. Its translation: CASSQLRGEKLFF.

Of note for this clonotype: A read error may account for a junction end that differs from germline. The rearrangement links TRBV11-2 to TRBJ2-2; D perhaps matches TRBD2 (5 bases). CDR1 and CDR2 from the germline V gene are SGHAT and FQNNGV. The CDR3 is made up of 14 amino acids. CDR3 sequence: CASSLVSDTGVLFF. CDR3 in DNA: TGTGCCAGCAGCTTGGTATCAGACACCGGGGTGCTGTTTTTT.

This clonotype was seen more than once but under ten times. The chain links TRBV7-6 to TRBJ2-5; 10 bases agree with TRBD2. This CDR3 has 16 amino acids. Germline values: CDR1 SGHVS, CDR2 FNYEAQ. The junction had 9 bases not matched to a gene; V was cut back by 2 bases and J by 6 bases. The chain's CDR3 is CASSLFLAGGQQTQYF. The DNA of the CDR3 is TGTGCCAGCAGCTTATTTTTAGCGGGGGGACAACAGACCCAGTACTTC. Combining the CDR3 with reference TRBV7-6 and TRBJ2-5 gives the whole variable domain GAGVSQSPRYKVTKRGQDVALRCDPISGHVSLYWYRQALGQGPEFLTYFNYEAQQDKSGLPNDRFSAERPEGSISTLTIQRTEQRDSAMYRCASSLFLAGGQQTQYFGPGTRLLVL.

The chain combines TRBV6-1 with TRBJ1-6, with TRBD1 matching over 10 bases. J was trimmed by 8 bases and V by 4 bases; bases with no gene match: 11. The V gene's germline CDR1 is MNHNS and CDR2 SASEGT. The CDR3 runs 17 residues. The CDR3 region has the DNA TGTGCCAGCAGTGGCCTAGATCCGGGACAGGGGTATTCACCCCTCCACTTT. This gives the protein CASSGLDPGQGYSPLHF.

This chain uses TRBV28 with TRBJ2-3, with D tentatively TRBD1 (6 bases). Trimming took 5 bases from V and 5 from J, leaving 14 bases between them. CDR3 length: 14 residues. Germline CDR1 MDHEN, CDR2 SYDVKM. The CDR3 bases are TGTGCCAGCAGTCAGGACAAGGGACAAGATACGCAGTATTTT. Translating it yields CASSQDKGQDTQYF.

Worth noting for this clonotype: The junction departs from the called germline gene at one end, perhaps through a read error. J is TRBJ2-7 and V is TRBV28; weak D call: TRBD1 (5 bases). Germline V gene data show CDR1 as MDHEN and CDR2 as SYDVKM. The CDR3 totals 15 residues. CDR3 sequence reads: CASNNDREITYEQHF. CDR3 DNA sequence: TGTGCCAGCAACAACGACAGAGAAATCACCTACGAGCAGCACTTC.

The gene calls are TRBV18 and TRBJ2-7; the D gene could be TRBD1 or TRBD2 (5 bases each). The V gene's germline CDR1 is KGHSH and CDR2 LQKENI. The CDR3 length is 16 residues. V was clipped by 3 bases and J by 6 bases, with 21 bases between them. CDR3 sequence reads: CASSPLERTGTGEQYF. As DNA, the CDR3 is TGTGCCAGCTCACCTCTCGAGCGGACCGGGACCGGCGAGCAGTACTTC.

The chain employs TRBV12-3 or TRBV12-4 and TRBJ2-1, with D unclear. Trimming took off 0 bases at V and 5 bases at J, with 14 bases between the two ends. The CDR3 totals 16 residues. CDR3 sequence reads: CASSLARFGLDNEQFF. The DNA for the CDR3 is TGTGCCAGCAGTTTAGCGCGTTTCGGTCTCGACAATGAGCAGTTCTTC.

At least ten counts were recorded for this clonotype. The rearrangement links TRBV25-1 to TRBJ2-2; TRBD1 matches at 8 bases. The CDR3 consists of 15 residues. Germline V gives CDR1 MGHDK, CDR2 SYGVNS. Losses at the gene ends were 2 bases for V and 7 bases for J; bases not matched to a gene: 6. The CDR3 nucleotides are TGTGCCAGCAGTGAACGGGACAGGAGTGGCGGGGAGCTGTTTTTT. It codes for CASSERDRSGGELFF.

This clonotype occurred many times. V and J are TRBV4-1 and TRBJ2-6; D gene ambiguous. With 0 bases removed from V and 0 bases from J, the gap between germline ends came to 9 bases. CDR1 and CDR2 from the germline V gene are MGHRA and YSYEKL. CDR3 length: 17 residues. CDR3 sequence (DNA): TGCGCCAGCAGCCAAGATACCGCAGCCTCTGGGGCCAACGTCCTGACTTTC. Translating it yields CASSQDTAASGANVLTF.

This clonotype has only a few counts. The germline gene is not matched at one end of the junction; a read error may be the cause. The J gene is TRBJ2-1, the V gene TRBV18, with TRBD2 identical over 7 bases. CDR3 length: 14 residues. The germline V gene has CDR1 KGHSH and CDR2 LQKENI. The CDR3 sequence: CASSPRGSYDEQFF. DNA of the CDR3: TGTGCCAGCTCACCACGCGGGAGCTACGATGAGCAGTTCTTC. Looking up the rest from reference TRBV18 and TRBJ2-1 gives the full variable domain: NAGVMQNPRHLVRRRGQEARLRCSPMKGHSHVYWYRQLPEEGLKFMVYLQKENIIDESGMPKERFSAEFPKEGPSILRIQQVVRGDSAAYFCASSPRGSYDEQFFGPGTRLTVL.

The rearrangement joins TRBV20-1 to TRBJ1-4; D gene ambiguous. The V end was cut by 6 bases, the J end by 8 bases, with 13 bases between. The CDR3 is made up of 12 amino acids. Germline assignment: CDR1 DFQATT and CDR2 SNEGSKA (reference sequence). This CDR3 reads CSADRSGEKLFF. CDR3 nucleotide sequence: TGCAGTGCCGACCGATCAGGCGAAAAACTGTTTTTT.

This clonotype has just a few counts. This chain links TRBV6-5 with TRBJ2-1; 9 bases align to TRBD2. Looked up from germline, CDR1 is MNHEY and CDR2 is SVGAGI. The CDR3 has 16 residues. V was pared by 0 bases and J by 4 bases, with 4 bases of the junction left unmatched. The CDR3 protein is CASSYSSSGTYNEQFF. In nucleotides, the CDR3 is TGTGCCAGCAGTTACTCGTCTAGCGGGACTTACAATGAGCAGTTCTTC.

The sample holds a few counts of this clonotype. The chain carries TRBV5-1 and TRBJ2-3, with a weak D call TRBD2 (7 bases). CDR3 length: 15 amino acids. The V gene lost 3 bases and the J gene lost 4 bases, with 15 bases spanning the gap. The germline V gene has CDR1 SGHRS and CDR2 YFSETQ. The CDR3 spells CASSSPGEGADTQYF. The CDR3 DNA follows: TGCGCCAGCAGCTCCCCGGGGGAGGGGGCAGATACGCAGTATTTT.

This clonotype was detected only once. J is TRBJ2-1 and V is TRBV11-2, with 7 bases that match TRBD2. The V gene's germline CDR1 is SGHAT and CDR2 FQNNGV. V was pared by 7 bases and J by 6 bases, with 24 bases of the junction left unmatched. The CDR3 is made up of 19 amino acids. The CDR3 DNA sequence: TGTGCCAGCAATGGGGGGAGGGCGCCCGACCGCGGGAGCATCAATGAGCAGTTCTTC. Its protein product is CASNGGRAPDRGSINEQFF.

This clonotype was observed a handful of times. J is TRBJ2-7 and V is TRBV11-2; no definite D call. CDR3 size: 13 residues. CDR1 and CDR2 (germline): SGHAT, FQNNGV. V was shortened by 4 bases and J by 0 bases, with 7 bases between the two germline ends. CDR3 DNA sequence: TGTGCCAGCAGCTACACTGACTCCTACGAGCAGTACGTC. It is translated as CASSYTDSYEQYV.

This clonotype was seen a few times. J is TRBJ2-7 and V is TRBV5-6, with D possibly matching TRBD1 (5 bases). The CDR3 length is 14 residues. V was pared by 4 bases and J by 2 bases, with 13 bases between. Looked up from germline, CDR1 is SGHDT and CDR2 is YYEEEE. As DNA, the CDR3 is TGTGCCAGCAGCCCTCGACAGCTAACCTACGAGCAGTACGTC. Protein product: CASSPRQLTYEQYV.

This clonotype was seen at least ten times. The chain uses TRBV10-3 and TRBJ2-5, with 7 positions matching TRBD2. The germline gives CDR1 ENHRY, CDR2 SYGVKD. The CDR3 length is 14 residues. Germline trimming cut 3 bases from V and 2 bases from J; bases unmatched to any gene: 3. The CDR3 spells CAISDRGLQETQYF. CDR3 nucleotides: TGTGCCATCAGTGATAGGGGACTACAAGAGACCCAGTACTTC.

Ten or more counts support this clonotype. The DNA is left out, because the CDR3 cannot be placed on it with certainty; the CDR3 is given as TCRdb lists it. This chain uses TRBV27 with TRBJ2-7. Germline V gives CDR1 MNHEY, CDR2 SMNVEV (reference sequence). The CDR3 contains 16 residues when both ends are counted. The CDR3: CASSFLAGMSSYEQYF.

This clonotype was observed a few times. The rearrangement joins TRBV5-4 to TRBJ2-3, with 9 bases matching TRBD2. Trimming took 1 base from V and 6 from J; bases not matched to a gene: 3. This CDR3 is built from 14 residues. Germline V gene sequence: CDR1 SGHNT, CDR2 YYREEE (reference sequence). The CDR3 DNA reads TGTGCCAGCAGCTTGTGGCTAGCGGGGGATACGCAGTATTTT. The encoded protein is CASSLWLAGDTQYF.